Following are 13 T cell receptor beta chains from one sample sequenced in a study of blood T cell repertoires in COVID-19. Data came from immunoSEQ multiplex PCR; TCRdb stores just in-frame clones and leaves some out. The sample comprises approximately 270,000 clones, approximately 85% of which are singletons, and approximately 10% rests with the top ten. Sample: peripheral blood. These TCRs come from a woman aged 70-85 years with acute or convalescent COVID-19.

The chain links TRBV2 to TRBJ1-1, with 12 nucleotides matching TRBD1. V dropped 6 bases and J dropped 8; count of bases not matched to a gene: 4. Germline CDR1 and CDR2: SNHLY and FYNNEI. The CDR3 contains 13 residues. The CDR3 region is CASRGQGAGEAFF. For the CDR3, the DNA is TGTGCCAGCAGGGGACAGGGGGCGGGAGAAGCTTTCTTT.

The CDR3 here is CASRDSFNEKLFF. The CDR3, as DNA: TGCGCCAGCAGGGACAGTTTTAATGAAAAACTGTTTTTT. This chain uses TRBV10-2 with TRBJ1-4; the D gene is possibly TRBD1 (6 bases). The germline V gene has CDR1 WSHSY and CDR2 SAAADI. The V gene lost 6 bases and the J gene lost 4 bases, with 9 bases spanning the gap. CDR3 length: 13 amino acids.

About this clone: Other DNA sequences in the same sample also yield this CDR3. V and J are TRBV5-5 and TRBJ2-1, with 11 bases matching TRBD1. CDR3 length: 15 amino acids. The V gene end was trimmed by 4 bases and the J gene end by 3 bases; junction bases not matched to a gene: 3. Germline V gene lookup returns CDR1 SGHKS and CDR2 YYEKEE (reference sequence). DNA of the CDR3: TGTGCCAGCAGCCCCGGGACAGGGGGCTACAATGAGCAGTTCTTC. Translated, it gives CASSPGTGGYNEQFF.

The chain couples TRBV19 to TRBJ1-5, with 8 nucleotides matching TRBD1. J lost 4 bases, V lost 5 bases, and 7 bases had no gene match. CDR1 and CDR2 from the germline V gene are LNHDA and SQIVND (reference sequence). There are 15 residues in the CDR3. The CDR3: CASSRDWTGNQPQHF. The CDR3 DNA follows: TGTGCCAGTAGTCGCGACTGGACAGGGAATCAGCCCCAGCATTTT.

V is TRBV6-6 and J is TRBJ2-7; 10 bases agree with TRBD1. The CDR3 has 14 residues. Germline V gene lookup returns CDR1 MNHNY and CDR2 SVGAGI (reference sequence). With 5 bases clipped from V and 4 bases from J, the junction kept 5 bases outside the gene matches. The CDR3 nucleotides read TGTGCCAGCAGTCTGACAGGGGGCACGTACGAGCAGTACTTC. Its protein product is CASSLTGGTYEQYF.

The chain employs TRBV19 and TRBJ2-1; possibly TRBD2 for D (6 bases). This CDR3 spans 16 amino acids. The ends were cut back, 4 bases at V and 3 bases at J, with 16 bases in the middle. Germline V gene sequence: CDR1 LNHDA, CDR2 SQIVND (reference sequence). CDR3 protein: CASSTTASVGYNEQFF. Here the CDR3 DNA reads TGTGCCAGTAGTACTACAGCTAGCGTTGGCTACAATGAGCAGTTCTTC.

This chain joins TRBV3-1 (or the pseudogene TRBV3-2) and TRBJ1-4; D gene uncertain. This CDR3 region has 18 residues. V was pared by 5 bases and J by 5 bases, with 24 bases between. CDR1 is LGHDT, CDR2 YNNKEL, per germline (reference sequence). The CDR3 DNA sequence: TGTGCCAGCAGCTTCAATCGACCCGGTGGAGGCGGGAATGAAAAACTGTTTTTT. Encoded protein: CASSFNRPGGGGNEKLFF.

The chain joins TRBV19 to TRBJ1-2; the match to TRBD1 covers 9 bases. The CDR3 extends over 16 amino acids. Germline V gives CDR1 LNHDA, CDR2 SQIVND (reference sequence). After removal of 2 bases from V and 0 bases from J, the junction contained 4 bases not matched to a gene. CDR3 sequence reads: CASSIRGQGANYGYTF. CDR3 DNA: TGTGCCAGTAGTATACGGGGACAGGGAGCTAACTATGGCTACACCTTC.

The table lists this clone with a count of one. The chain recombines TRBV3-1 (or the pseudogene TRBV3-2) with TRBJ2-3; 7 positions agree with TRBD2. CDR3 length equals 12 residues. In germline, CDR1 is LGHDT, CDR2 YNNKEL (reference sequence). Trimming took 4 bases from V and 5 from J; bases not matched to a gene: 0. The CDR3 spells CASSRGGDTQYF. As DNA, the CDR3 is TGTGCCAGCAGCCGCGGGGGAGATACGCAGTATTTT.

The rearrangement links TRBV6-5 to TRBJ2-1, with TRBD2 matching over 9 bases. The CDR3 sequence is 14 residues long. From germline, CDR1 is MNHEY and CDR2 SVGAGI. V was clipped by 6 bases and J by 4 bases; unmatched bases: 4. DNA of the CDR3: TGTGCCAGCAGCCAAGGACTAGCGTACAATGAGCAGTTCTTC. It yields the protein CASSQGLAYNEQFF.

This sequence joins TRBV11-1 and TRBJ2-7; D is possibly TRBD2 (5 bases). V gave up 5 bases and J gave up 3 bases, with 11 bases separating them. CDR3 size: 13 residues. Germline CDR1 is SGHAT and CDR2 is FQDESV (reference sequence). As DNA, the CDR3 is TGTGCCAGCAGCCGAGGGCGACTCTACGAGCAGTACTTC. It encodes CASSRGRLYEQYF.

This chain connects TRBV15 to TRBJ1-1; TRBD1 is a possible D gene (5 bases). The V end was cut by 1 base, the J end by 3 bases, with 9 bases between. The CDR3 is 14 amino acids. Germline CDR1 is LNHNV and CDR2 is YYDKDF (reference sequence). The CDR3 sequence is CATSRAAGYTEAFF. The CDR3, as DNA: TGTGCCACCAGCAGAGCTGCAGGGTACACTGAAGCTTTCTTT.

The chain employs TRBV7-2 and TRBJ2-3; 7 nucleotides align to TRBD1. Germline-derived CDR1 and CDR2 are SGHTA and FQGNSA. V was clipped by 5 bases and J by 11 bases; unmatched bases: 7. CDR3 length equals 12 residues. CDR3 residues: CASSQDRARQYF. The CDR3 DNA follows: TGTGCCAGCAGCCAAGACAGGGCCAGGCAGTATTTT.